This TCR beta chain stems from a study of shared clonotypes between healthy human individuals. Study as a whole: The cohort had a couple of women and three men, ages 18 to 49.

Whole-study results and caveats: Shared clonotypes across all four donors exceeded non-shared ones in generation probability. Apart from blood, nothing was sampled; tissue repertoires likely differ. Among donors, the sharing of clonotypes was expected to be influenced by sequencing depth.

TCRdb's table, derived via immunoSEQ multiplex PCR, lists solely in-frame clones and lacks some. This sample has 1.4 million to 1.5 million clones; about 96% occur once, and the top ten carry about 1.2%. CDR3 size: 14 residues. Germline V gives CDR1 LNHNV, CDR2 YYDKDF (reference sequence). The germline V and J ends were trimmed by 7 bases and 0 bases, with 12 bases remaining between them. Note on this clone: Antigen unknown.

The genes are TRBV15 and TRBJ1-1; no definite D call. The receptor was isolated from a man aged 25 to 40 in good health. Sample: naive CD4+ T cells sorted from blood. Indicated subset: CD45RA+ positively selected. CDR3 residues: CATTPGLMNTEAFF. CDR3 sequence (DNA): TGTGCCACCACACCAGGACTCATGAACACTGAAGCTTTCTTT.